Presented here are 22 T cell receptor beta chains from one specimen sequenced in a study of blood T cell repertoires in COVID-19. Sequenced by immunoSEQ multiplex PCR; TCRdb stores in-frame clones only, minus some. The sample holds about 140,000 clones, 65% to 80% seen once. Specimen: peripheral blood. These receptors came from a man aged 80 or over with acute or convalescent COVID-19.

The chain links TRBV12-3 or TRBV12-4 to TRBJ1-1; D uncertain. The CDR3 totals 12 residues. Trimming cost V 6 bases and J 11 bases, with 16 bases left between them. The CDR3 DNA is TGTGCCAGCAGCCCATCGGGAGGGTGGGCTTTCTTT. Its translation: CASSPSGGWAFF.

This clone has only a few counts. The J gene is TRBJ2-2, the V gene TRBV7-9; 8 bases map to TRBD1. With 2 bases clipped from V and 6 bases from J, the junction kept 8 bases outside the gene matches. Germline CDR1 is SEHNR and CDR2 is FQNEAQ (reference sequence). The CDR3 is 16 amino acids. The CDR3 spells CASSLTGTGGPGELFF. CDR3 bases: TGTGCCAGCAGCTTAACCGGGACAGGAGGTCCCGGGGAGCTGTTTTTT.

The chain carries TRBV28 and TRBJ2-1; the D is unclear. The V and J ends lost 4 bases and 6 bases respectively, with 13 bases between them. The CDR3 contains 14 residues. The germline V gene encodes CDR1 MDHEN and CDR2 SYDVKM. The CDR3 DNA follows: TGTGCCAGCAGTTGGGCTACCCTCTTCAATGAGCAGTTCTTC. Translation: CASSWATLFNEQFF.

J is TRBJ2-3 and V is TRBV12-3 or TRBV12-4, with 8 bases aligning to TRBD2. The CDR3 is 11 residues long. V shed 2 bases and J 15 bases; nucleotides not matched to a gene: 4. The CDR3, as DNA: TGTGCCAGCAGTTTATCGGGGGGGAACTATTTT. The encoded protein is CASSLSGGNYF.

The V and J genes are TRBV7-2 and TRBJ1-3, with D possibly TRBD1 on 6 matching bases. CDR3 length: 15 residues. V lost 2 bases and J lost 0, with 8 bases in between. The germline gives CDR1 SGHTA, CDR2 FQGNSA. CDR3 region: CASSLTGFSGNTIYF. The CDR3 DNA sequence: TGTGCCAGCAGCTTAACAGGGTTCTCTGGAAACACCATATATTTT.

This sequence joins TRBV5-1 and TRBJ1-1; 7 nucleotides line up with TRBD1. Trimming at V came to 0 bases and at J to 9 bases, leaving 5 bases not matched to a gene. The CDR3 length is 13 residues. The germline gives CDR1 SGHRS, CDR2 YFSETQ. The CDR3 region has the DNA TGCGCCAGCAGCTTGGCCGACAGGGCCAAAGCTTTCTTT. It codes for CASSLADRAKAFF.

This chain connects TRBV2 to TRBJ2-2; TRBD1 might be the D (7 bases). Germline V lookup: CDR1 SNHLY, CDR2 FYNNEI. Between the trimmed V and J ends, which lost 8 bases and 3 bases, there was a span of 16 bases. The CDR3 sequence is 15 residues long. Here the CDR3 DNA reads TGTGCCAGCGCGCTCCGCAGGGGGGACACCGGGGAGCTGTTTTTT. Amino acid sequence: CASALRRGDTGELFF.

For the CDR3, the DNA is TGTGCCAGCAGTCGAGGGTCTAGCACAGATACGCAGTATTTT. It encodes CASSRGSSTDTQYF. This chain joins TRBV11-2 and TRBJ2-3, with D possibly TRBD2 on 5 matching bases. CDR1 is SGHAT and CDR2 is FQNNGV in the germline V gene. The V end was cut by 6 bases, the J end by 0 bases, with 10 bases between. The CDR3 runs to 14 residues.

The rearrangement joins TRBV4-1 to TRBJ2-7, with a weak D call TRBD2 (6 bases). CDR3 length: 14 amino acids. V was pared by 4 bases and J by 5 bases, with 15 bases between. The V gene's germline CDR1 is MGHRA and CDR2 YSYEKL. For the CDR3, the DNA is TGCGCCAGCAGCCTGACTAGTGGAGTCGACGAGCAGTACTTC. Encoded protein: CASSLTSGVDEQYF.

This clone turned up a few times. The V call is TRBV6-5, the J call TRBJ1-2; possibly TRBD1 for D (6 bases). Germline lookup yields CDR1 MNHEY and CDR2 SVGAGI. CDR3 length: 14 residues. The germline V and J ends were trimmed by 4 bases and 1 base, with 10 bases remaining between them. CDR3 in DNA: TGTGCCAGCAGTTGGGGACACCTTAACTATGGCTACACCTTC. Its protein is CASSWGHLNYGYTF.

V gene TRBV4-3 combines with J gene TRBJ1-2, with 7 bases lining up with TRBD1. J was trimmed by 2 bases and V by 4 bases; bases with no gene match: 10. This CDR3 has 16 amino acids. Germline loops: CDR1 LGHNA, CDR2 YSLEER. CDR3 sequence (DNA): TGCGCCAGCAGCCCGGGACAGCTATTAACGAACTATGGCTACACCTTC. Amino acids: CASSPGQLLTNYGYTF.

This chain uses TRBV7-3 with TRBJ2-3, with TRBD1 as a possible D gene (6 bases). Trimming removed 5 bases at V and 7 bases at J, with 13 bases between. CDR1 is SGHTA and CDR2 is FQGTGA in the germline V gene. The CDR3 extends over 13 amino acids. CDR3 amino acids: CASSVADRNTQYF. In DNA form, the CDR3 reads TGTGCCAGCAGCGTAGCCGACAGGAATACGCAGTATTTT.

V is TRBV20-1 and J is TRBJ2-2, with 9 bases lining up with TRBD1. The CDR3 is 15 residues long. Losses at the gene ends were 3 bases for V and 6 bases for J; bases not matched to a gene: 8. Per the germline V gene, CDR1 is DFQATT and CDR2 is SNEGSKA (reference sequence). This chain's CDR3 is CSASVGGQGPGELFF. Written as DNA, the CDR3 is TGCAGTGCTAGTGTAGGGGGACAGGGTCCCGGGGAGCTGTTTTTT.

The chain carries TRBV27 and TRBJ1-2; TRBD1 agrees at 8 bases. The germline gives CDR1 MNHEY, CDR2 SMNVEV (reference sequence). CDR3 length equals 14 residues. V shed 4 bases and J 3 bases; nucleotides not matched to a gene: 4. CDR3 DNA sequence: TGTGCCAGCAGTTCTGGGACAGGTGACTATGGCTACACCTTC. Protein product: CASSSGTGDYGYTF.

The chain joins TRBV19 to TRBJ1-2; 7 bases are a match to TRBD1. Germline V CDR1 and CDR2: LNHDA, SQIVND (reference sequence). V lost 3 bases, J lost 4 bases, and 5 bases stayed unmatched. The CDR3 is 14 residues long. In DNA, the CDR3 is TGTGCCAGTAGTATTGGGCACAGGGGCTATGGCTACACCTTC. Protein sequence: CASSIGHRGYGYTF.

V and J are TRBV6-1 and TRBJ2-7; D gene unclear. Trimming cost V 4 bases and J 3 bases, with 4 bases left between them. There are 11 residues in the CDR3. Germline V lookup: CDR1 MNHNS, CDR2 SASEGT. The CDR3 loop reads CASSVNYEQYF. CDR3 in DNA: TGTGCCAGCAGTGTAAACTACGAGCAGTACTTC.

The count of this clone is one. The V and J genes are TRBV19 and TRBJ2-7, with D perhaps matching TRBD1 (6 bases). The CDR3 is 13 amino acids. V lost 10 bases and J 6 bases, leaving 19 bases between the germline ends. In germline, CDR1 is LNHDA, CDR2 SQIVND (reference sequence). The CDR3 DNA is TGTGCCACCGAACGGACGGGACAAGGCGAGCAGTACTTC. It is translated as CATERTGQGEQYF.

The chain couples TRBV10-3 to TRBJ2-7, with 7 bases that match TRBD1. V shed 10 bases, J shed 3 bases, and the junction held 3 bases outside the gene matches. The CDR3 consists of 11 residues. The germline gives CDR1 ENHRY, CDR2 SYGVKD. CDR3 sequence (DNA): TGTGCCAGCCGACAGGGCTACGAGCAGTACTTC. This translates into CASRQGYEQYF.

The CDR3 reads CASSLGASDGQPQHF. The CDR3 coding sequence is TGTGCCAGCAGCTTAGGGGCGTCCGACGGTCAGCCCCAGCATTTT. The V call is TRBV7-9, the J call TRBJ1-5; no reliable D call. Per germline, CDR1 SEHNR and CDR2 FQNEAQ (reference sequence). The ends were cut back, 1 base at V and 6 bases at J, with 13 bases in the middle. The CDR3 spans 15 residues.

The chain has TRBV11-2 and TRBJ1-6; possible D gene TRBD1, 5 bases. With 0 bases removed from V and 5 bases from J, the gap between germline ends came to 5 bases. CDR1 is SGHAT and CDR2 is FQNNGV in the germline V gene. This CDR3 region has 14 residues. This CDR3 is CASSLETDNSPLHF. CDR3 DNA sequence: TGTGCCAGCAGCTTAGAGACAGATAATTCACCCCTCCACTTT.

V usage is TRBV28 and J usage is TRBJ2-5; D is uncertain. Trimming stripped 4 bases from V and 5 bases from J, with 8 bases between. The CDR3 extends over 12 amino acids. Germline V gives CDR1 MDHEN, CDR2 SYDVKM. CDR3 coding DNA: TGTGCCAGCAGTTCACGCGCGGAGACCCAGTACTTC. It specifies CASSSRAETQYF.

The chain joins TRBV7-9 to TRBJ2-3; D is unclear. V dropped 1 base and J dropped 4 bases, with 3 bases sitting between them. The CDR3 has 12 residues. The V gene's germline CDR1 is SEHNR and CDR2 FQNEAQ (reference sequence). CDR3 coding DNA: TGTGCCAGCAGCTTAGGAGCAGATACGCAGTATTTT. This gives the protein CASSLGADTQYF.